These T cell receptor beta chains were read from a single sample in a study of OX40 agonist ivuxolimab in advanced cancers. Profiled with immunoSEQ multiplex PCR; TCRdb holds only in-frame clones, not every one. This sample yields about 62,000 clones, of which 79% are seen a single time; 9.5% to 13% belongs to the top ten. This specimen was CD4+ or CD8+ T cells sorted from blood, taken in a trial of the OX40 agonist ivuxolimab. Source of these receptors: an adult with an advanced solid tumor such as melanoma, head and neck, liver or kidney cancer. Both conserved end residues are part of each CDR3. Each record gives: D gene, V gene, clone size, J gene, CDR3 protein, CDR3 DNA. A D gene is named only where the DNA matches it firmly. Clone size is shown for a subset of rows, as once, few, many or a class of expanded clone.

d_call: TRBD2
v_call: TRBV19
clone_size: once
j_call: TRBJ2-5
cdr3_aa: CASSIGLAWGETQYF
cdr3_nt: TGTGCCAGTAGTATAGGACTAGCGTGGGGCGAGACCCAGTACTTC

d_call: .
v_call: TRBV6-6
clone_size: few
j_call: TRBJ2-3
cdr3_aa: CASRVQGGGTDTQYF
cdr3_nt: TGTGCCAGCAGGGTACAGGGAGGGGGCACAGATACGCAGTATTTT

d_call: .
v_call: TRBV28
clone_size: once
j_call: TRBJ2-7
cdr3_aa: CASSQNYEQYF
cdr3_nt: TGTGCCAGCAGTCAGAACTACGAGCAGTACTTC

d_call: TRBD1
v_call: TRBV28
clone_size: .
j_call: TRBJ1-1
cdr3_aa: CASSSGTGAMNTEAFF
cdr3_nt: TGTGCCAGCAGTTCCGGGACAGGGGCGATGAACACTGAAGCTTTCTTT

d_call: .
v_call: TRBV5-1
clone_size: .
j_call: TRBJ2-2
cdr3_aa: CASRRTGITNTGELFF
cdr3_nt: TGCGCCAGCAGAAGAACAGGGATAACGAACACCGGGGAGCTGTTTTTT

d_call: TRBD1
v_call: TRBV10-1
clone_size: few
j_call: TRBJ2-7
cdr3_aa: CATKQGFYEQYF
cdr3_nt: TGCGCCACTAAACAGGGGTTCTACGAGCAGTACTTC

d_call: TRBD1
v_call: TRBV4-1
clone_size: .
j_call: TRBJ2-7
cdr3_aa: CASSQVQGAGINSYEQYF
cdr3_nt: TGCGCCAGCAGCCAAGTACAGGGGGCTGGGATAAACTCCTACGAGCAGTACTTC

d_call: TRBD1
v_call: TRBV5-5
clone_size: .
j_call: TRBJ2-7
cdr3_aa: CASSPGQGVHEQYF
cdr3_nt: TGTGCCAGCAGCCCGGGACAGGGAGTCCACGAGCAGTACTTC

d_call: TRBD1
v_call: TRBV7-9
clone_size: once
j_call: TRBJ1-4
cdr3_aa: CASSRTGGTEKLFF
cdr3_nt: TGTGCCAGCAGCCGGACAGGGGGCACTGAAAAACTGTTTTTT

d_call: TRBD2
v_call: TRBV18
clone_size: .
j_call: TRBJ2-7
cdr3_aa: CASSPERGAYEQYF
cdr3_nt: TGTGCCAGCTCACCAGAGCGGGGCGCTTACGAGCAGTACTTC

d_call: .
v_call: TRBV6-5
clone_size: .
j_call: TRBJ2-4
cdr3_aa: CASSSVLAKNIQYF
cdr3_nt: TGTGCCAGCAGCTCTGTCCTAGCCAAAAACATTCAGTACTTC

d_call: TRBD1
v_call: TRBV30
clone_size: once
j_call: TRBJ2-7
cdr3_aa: CAWTGGAYEQYF
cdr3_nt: TGTGCCTGGACAGGGGGCGCGTACGAGCAGTACTTC

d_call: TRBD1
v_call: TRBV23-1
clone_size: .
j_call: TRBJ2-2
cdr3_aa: CASRRDRVINTGELFF
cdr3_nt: TGCGCCAGCCGACGGGACAGGGTGATAAACACCGGGGAGCTGTTTTTT

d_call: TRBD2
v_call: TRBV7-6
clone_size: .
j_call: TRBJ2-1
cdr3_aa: CASSPPLAGEYNEQFF
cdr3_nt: TGTGCCAGCAGCCCCCCCCTAGCGGGAGAGTACAATGAGCAGTTCTTC

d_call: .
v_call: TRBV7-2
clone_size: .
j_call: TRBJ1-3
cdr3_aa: CACRGPSGNTIYF
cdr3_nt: TGTGCCTGCCGTGGGCCCTCTGGAAACACCATATATTTT

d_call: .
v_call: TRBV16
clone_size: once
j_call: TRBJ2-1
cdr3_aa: CASSQPQRLYNEQFF
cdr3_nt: TGTGCCAGCAGCCAACCGCAACGACTATACAATGAGCAGTTCTTC

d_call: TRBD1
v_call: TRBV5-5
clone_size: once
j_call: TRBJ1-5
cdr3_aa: CASSLEQGAFSPNQPQHF
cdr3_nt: TGTGCCAGCAGCTTGGAACAGGGGGCCTTTTCCCCCAATCAGCCCCAGCATTTT